Presented here are 9 T cell receptor beta chains from one specimen sequenced in a study of T-cell memory formation after mild COVID-19. One entry per CDR3 protein results from TCRdb running MiXCR on the 5' RACE reads. Of hundreds of thousands of distinct CDR3 sequences in the sample, approximately 14% were seen once. Sequenced material: PBMCs or a T cell subset sorted from them (not recorded which). The receptors come from a man aged 18 to 30 who had mild COVID-19 (a few samples of this study predate the infection). Cell type and time point are not known.

This clonotype turned up a few times. CDR3 coding DNA: TGTGCCACCCGACAAATCTACGAGCAGTACTTC. Translated: CATRQIYEQYF. The genes are TRBV6-5 and TRBJ2-7, with D uncertain. V lost 10 bases and J lost 3, with 10 bases in between. This CDR3 comprises 11 residues. Germline CDR1 and CDR2: MNHEY and SVGAGI.

This clonotype was found a few times. This chain links TRBV5-1 with TRBJ2-5, with D unresolved. Germline assignment: CDR1 SGHRS and CDR2 YFSETQ. The CDR3 sequence is 13 residues long. Trimming shortened V by 6 bases and J by 0 bases, and 9 bases separated the two germline ends. This chain's CDR3 is CASTDTNQETQYF. For the CDR3, the DNA is TGCGCCAGCACAGACACCAACCAAGAGACCCAGTACTTC.

This clonotype was seen a few times. The V gene is TRBV2, the J gene TRBJ1-5; weak D call: TRBD1 (6 bases). The CDR3 consists of 15 residues. Trimming pared 3 bases from V and 2 bases from J, leaving 11 bases between. Germline CDR1 is SNHLY and CDR2 is FYNNEI. The CDR3 sequence: CASSDPRGRNQPQHF. The DNA of the CDR3 is TGTGCCAGCAGTGATCCCAGGGGCCGCAATCAGCCCCAGCATTTT.

The V call is TRBV7-6, the J call TRBJ2-7, with TRBD1 matching 9 bases. The CDR3 length is 13 residues. V gave up 5 bases and J gave up 4 bases; unmatched junction bases: 3. Germline assignment: CDR1 SGHVS and CDR2 FNYEAQ. The chain's CDR3 is CASSPDRGYEQYF. As DNA, the CDR3 is TGTGCCAGCAGCCCGGACAGGGGTTACGAGCAGTACTTC.

The table lists this clonotype with a few counts. The genes are TRBV27 and TRBJ2-5, with D unclear. Germline lookup yields CDR1 MNHEY and CDR2 SMNVEV (reference sequence). CDR3 size: 14 residues. V was clipped by 3 bases and J by 2 bases, with 10 bases between them. The CDR3 sequence is CASSFLGPQETQYF. The DNA of the CDR3 is TGTGCCAGCAGTTTTTTAGGGCCACAAGAGACCCAGTACTTC.

The V gene is TRBV7-2, the J gene TRBJ2-7, with TRBD2 matching 13 bases. The V gene's germline CDR1 is SGHTA and CDR2 FQGNSA. The CDR3 runs to 16 residues. J was trimmed by 3 bases and V by 5 bases; bases with no gene match: 7. CDR3 in DNA: TGTGCCAGCAGCGGCGGGACTAGCGGGGCCGTCTACGAGCAGTACGTC. Translating it yields CASSGGTSGAVYEQYV.

This clonotype occurred a few times. This chain connects TRBV12-3 or TRBV12-4 to TRBJ1-5, with D possibly being TRBD1 (6 bases). This CDR3 is 16 amino acids long. Trimming took off 4 bases at V and 0 bases at J, with 13 bases between the two ends. CDR3 sequence: CASSSRWTVSNQPQHF. The CDR3 nucleotides read TGTGCCAGCAGTTCCAGGTGGACAGTTAGCAATCAGCCCCAGCATTTT.

The V gene is TRBV29-1, the J gene TRBJ2-5; 7 bases fit TRBD2. V shed 6 bases and J 0 bases; nucleotides not matched to a gene: 4. Germline V lookup: CDR1 SQVTM, CDR2 ANQGSEA. CDR3 length: 13 residues. CDR3 sequence reads: CSVAGGYQETQYF. For the CDR3, the DNA is TGCAGCGTGGCCGGGGGGTACCAAGAGACCCAGTACTTC.

As for this clonotype: The CDR3 does not end in the conserved phenylalanine or tryptophan, so this is likely a read error. The rearrangement links TRBV6-5 to TRBJ2-1; the match to TRBD1 covers 9 bases. The CDR3 totals 15 residues. CDR1 MNHEY and CDR2 SVGAGI come from the germline V gene. V lost 6 bases and J lost 0; bases outside the gene matches: 3. The CDR3 nucleotides read TGTGCCAGCAGGCCGGGACAGGGCTCCTACAATGAGCAGTTCTTG. Translating gives CASRPGQGSYNEQFL.